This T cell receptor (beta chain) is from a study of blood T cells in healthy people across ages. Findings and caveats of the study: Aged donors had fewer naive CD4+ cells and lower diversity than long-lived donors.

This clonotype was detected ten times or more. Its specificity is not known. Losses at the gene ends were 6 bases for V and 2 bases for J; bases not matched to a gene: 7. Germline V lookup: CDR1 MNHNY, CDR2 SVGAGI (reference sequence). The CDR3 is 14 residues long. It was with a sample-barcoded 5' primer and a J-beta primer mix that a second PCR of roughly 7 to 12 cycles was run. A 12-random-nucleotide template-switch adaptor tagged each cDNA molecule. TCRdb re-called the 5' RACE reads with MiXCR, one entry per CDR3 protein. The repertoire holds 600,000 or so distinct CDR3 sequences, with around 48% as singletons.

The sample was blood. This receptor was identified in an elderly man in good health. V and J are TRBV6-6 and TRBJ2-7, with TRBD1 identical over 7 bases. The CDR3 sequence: CASRYSGTAYEQYF. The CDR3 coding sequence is TGTGCCAGCAGATATTCCGGGACAGCCTACGAGCAGTACTTC.